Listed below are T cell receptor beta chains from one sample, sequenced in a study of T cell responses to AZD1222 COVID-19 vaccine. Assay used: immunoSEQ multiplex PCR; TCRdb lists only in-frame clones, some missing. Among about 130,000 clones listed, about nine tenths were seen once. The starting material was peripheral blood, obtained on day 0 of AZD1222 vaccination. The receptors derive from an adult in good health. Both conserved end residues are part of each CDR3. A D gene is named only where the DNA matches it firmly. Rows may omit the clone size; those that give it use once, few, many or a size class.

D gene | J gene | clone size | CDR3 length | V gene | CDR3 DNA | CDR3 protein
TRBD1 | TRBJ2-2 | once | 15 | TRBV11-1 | TGTGCCAGCAGAGCTGGGACAGGGGGCACCGGGGAGCTGTTTTTT | CASRAGTGGTGELFF
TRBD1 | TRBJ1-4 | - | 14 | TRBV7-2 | TGTGCCAGCAGTCCCGGGACAGGGGGTGAAAAACTGTTTTTT | CASSPGTGGEKLFF
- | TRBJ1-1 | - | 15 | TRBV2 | TGTGCCAGCAGTGAAGCGAGGGGTATGAACACTGAAGCTTTCTTT | CASSEARGMNTEAFF
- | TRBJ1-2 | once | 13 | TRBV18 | TGTGCCAGCTCACCACCCGGGGCAAATGGCTACACCTTC | CASSPPGANGYTF
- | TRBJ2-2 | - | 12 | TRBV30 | TGTGCCTGGGATCTCGTCGGCGGGGAGCTGTTTTTT | CAWDLVGGELFF
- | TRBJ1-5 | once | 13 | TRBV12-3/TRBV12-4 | TGTGCCAGCAGTTTTCAGAGCAATCAGCCCCAGCATTTT | CASSFQSNQPQHF
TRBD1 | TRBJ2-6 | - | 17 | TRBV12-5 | TGTGCTAGCGCCGACCCCGGACAGGGGGCTGGGGCCAACGTCCTGACTTTC | CASADPGQGAGANVLTF
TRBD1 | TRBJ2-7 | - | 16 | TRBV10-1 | TGCGCCAGCAGTGAAGTGGGGGACAGGGGGTTCAACGAGCAGTACTTC | CASSEVGDRGFNEQYF
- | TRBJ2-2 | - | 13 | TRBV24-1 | TGTGCCACCAGTGGAGTTTTGACCGGGGAGCTGTTTTTT | CATSGVLTGELFF
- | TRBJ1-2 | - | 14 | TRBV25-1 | TGTGCCAGCAGTGAATTTGAGAGTCACTATGGCTACACCTTC | CASSEFESHYGYTF
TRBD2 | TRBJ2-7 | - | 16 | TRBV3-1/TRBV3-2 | TGTGCCAGCAGCCAGGCTAGCGGGGGCCTCAATTACGAGCAGTACTTC | CASSQASGGLNYEQYF